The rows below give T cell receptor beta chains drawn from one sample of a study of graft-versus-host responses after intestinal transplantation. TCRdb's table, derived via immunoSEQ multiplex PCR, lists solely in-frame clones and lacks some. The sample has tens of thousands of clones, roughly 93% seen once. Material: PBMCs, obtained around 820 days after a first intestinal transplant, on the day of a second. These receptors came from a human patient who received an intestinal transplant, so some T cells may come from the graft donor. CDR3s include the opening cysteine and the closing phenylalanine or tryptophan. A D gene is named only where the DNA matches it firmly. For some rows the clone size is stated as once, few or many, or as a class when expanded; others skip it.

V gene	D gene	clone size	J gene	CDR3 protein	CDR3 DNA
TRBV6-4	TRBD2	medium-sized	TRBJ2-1	CASSDSSSGGNEQFF	TGTGCCAGCAGTGACTCGTCTAGCGGGGGGAATGAGCAGTTCTTC
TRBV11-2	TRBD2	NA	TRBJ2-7	CASSGASGSFKAYEQYF	TGTGCCAGCAGCGGGGCTAGCGGCTCATTCAAAGCCTACGAGCAGTACTTC
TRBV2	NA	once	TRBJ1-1	CASSVTRGNTEAFF	TGTGCCAGCAGTGTAACCAGGGGGAACACTGAAGCTTTCTTT
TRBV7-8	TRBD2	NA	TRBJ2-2	CASSLGASGYTGELFF	TGTGCCAGCAGCTTAGGGGCTAGCGGTTACACCGGGGAGCTGTTTTTT
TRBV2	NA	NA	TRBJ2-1	CASSEAWSRGEQFF	TGTGCCAGCAGTGAAGCGTGGTCGAGAGGTGAGCAGTTCTTC
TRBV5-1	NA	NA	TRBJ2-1	CASSLFNGDQGWNEQFF	TGCGCCAGCAGCTTGTTTAATGGTGACCAGGGGTGGAATGAGCAGTTCTTC
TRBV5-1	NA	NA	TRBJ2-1	CASSLRGDEQFF	TGCGCCAGCAGCTTACGCGGGGATGAGCAGTTCTTC
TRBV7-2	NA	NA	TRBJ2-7	CASSLSARGLNEQYF	TGTGCCAGCAGCTTATCTGCGCGCGGTCTTAACGAGCAGTACTTC
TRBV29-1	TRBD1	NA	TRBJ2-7	CSVEGAQGQGYEQYF	TGCAGCGTTGAAGGAGCTCAGGGACAGGGGTACGAGCAGTACTTC
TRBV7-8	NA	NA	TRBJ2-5	CASSQWSGETQYF	TGTGCCAGCAGCCAATGGAGCGGGGAGACCCAGTACTTC
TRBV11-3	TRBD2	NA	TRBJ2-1	CASSLEGLAGAEQFF	TGTGCCAGCAGCTTAGAGGGACTAGCGGGAGCTGAGCAGTTCTTC